This TCR beta chain was sequenced in a study of blood T cell repertoires in COVID-19. Study at large: The United States, Italy and Spain were the sources of the acute and convalescent COVID-19 samples.

The CDR3 has 14 residues. The V end lost 7 bases, the J end lost 7 bases, and 14 bases lay between the germline ends. Germline loops: CDR1 LNHDA, CDR2 SQIVND (reference sequence). Sequenced by immunoSEQ multiplex PCR; TCRdb stores in-frame clones only, minus some. The sample has under 300,000 clones; roughly four fifths are singletons. The chain joins TRBV19 to TRBJ1-6; the D gene is possibly TRBD1 (5 bases). Source material: peripheral blood. The clonotype comes from a woman aged 60-75 years with active or convalescent COVID-19. CDR3 nucleotide sequence: TGTGCCAGTACTGCAGGGTATCTAAATTCACCCCTCCACTTT. Its protein is CASTAGYLNSPLHF.